This T cell receptor beta chain was obtained from a study of T cells in Graves' hyperthyroidism and ophthalmopathy. RNA transcripts yielded amplified TCR beta CDR3 regions. The study used the HTBI primer set for a first-round RT-PCR of the TCR CDR3. One entry per CDR3 protein results from TCRdb running MiXCR on the multiplex PCR reads. The table includes roughly 250,000 distinct CDR3 sequences, about 14% detected once. General study results and limits: Blood samples included most of the expanded thyroid clonotypes exceeding 0.001. For ophthalmopathy, model prediction preceded onset by a median around six months.

In its sample, this clonotype was seen many times. What it binds is unknown. The CDR3 totals 12 residues. Per the germline V gene, CDR1 is MNHNS and CDR2 is SASEGT. Trimming removed 6 bases from V and 3 bases from J, with 5 bases in between. The chain joins TRBV6-1 to TRBJ2-2, with D unclear. This clonotype originated in a woman in her thirties or forties with Graves' hyperthyroidism that later progressed to Graves' ophthalmopathy. Input material: blood. This CDR3 is CASRRYTGELFF. The CDR3, as DNA: TGTGCCAGCAGAAGATACACCGGGGAGCTGTTTTTT.